This is a list of T cell receptor beta chains from one sample in a study of blood T cell repertoires in COVID-19. Data came from immunoSEQ multiplex PCR; TCRdb stores just in-frame clones and leaves some out. This sample yields hundreds of thousands of clones, of which more than 75% are seen a single time; around 0.89% belongs to the top ten. Sequencing was performed on peripheral blood. These receptors all stem from a man in his forties or fifties with acute or convalescent COVID-19. Each CDR3 is given with its conserved first and last residue. Fields, in order: V gene, D gene, clone size, J gene, CDR3 DNA, CDR3 protein. A D gene is named only where the DNA matches it firmly. A clone size is listed for some rows: how often the clone was seen (once, few, many), or a class if it is expanded.

TRBV19	-	-	TRBJ1-3	TGTGCCAGTAGTATAGGTCGAGAGTTCTCTGGAAACACCATATATTTT	CASSIGREFSGNTIYF
TRBV24-1	-	-	TRBJ1-2	TGTGCCACCAGTGATCCCGTCTCCGGGGGAAATGGCTACACCTTC	CATSDPVSGGNGYTF
TRBV6-6	-	-	TRBJ2-2	TGTGCCACCTCCTTACGGGGAACGAACACCGGGGAGCTGTTTTTT	CATSLRGTNTGELFF
TRBV30	-	-	TRBJ2-2	TGTGCCTGGAGACGCGGGACAGATAACACCGGGGAGCTGTTTTTT	CAWRRGTDNTGELFF
TRBV5-6	TRBD1	-	TRBJ2-6	TGTGCCAGCAGCCGGCCTCGACAGGGCGCTGGGGCCAACGTCCTGACTTTC	CASSRPRQGAGANVLTF
TRBV19	TRBD1	-	TRBJ1-4	TGTGCCACCCAAGGACAGGGGGCCTCGGATGCTAATGAAAAACTGTTTTTT	CATQGQGASDANEKLFF
TRBV29-1	-	-	TRBJ1-2	TGCAGCGTTTATTGGGACATTAGCGGCTACACCTTC	CSVYWDISGYTF
TRBV28	TRBD1	-	TRBJ1-5	TGTGCCAGCAGAACAGGGGTTGTGGAGCCCCAGCATTTT	CASRTGVVEPQHF
TRBV18	TRBD1	-	TRBJ1-1	TGTGCCAGCTCACCACTCGGACAGGCGAACACTGAAGCTTTCTTT	CASSPLGQANTEAFF
TRBV28	TRBD1	-	TRBJ1-4	TGTGCCAGCAGTTTGCCGGGACAGGGACTTGAAAAACTGTTTTTT	CASSLPGQGLEKLFF
TRBV6-4	TRBD2	-	TRBJ2-1	TGTGCCAGCAGTGAAGACCCGGGACTAGCAAATGAGCAGTTCTTC	CASSEDPGLANEQFF
TRBV12-5	TRBD1	-	TRBJ2-1	TGTGCTAGTGGGAGAGGACAGGGGGCAACAGATGAGCAGTTCTTC	CASGRGQGATDEQFF
TRBV19	TRBD1	-	TRBJ1-2	TGTGCCAGTAGTGTGACAGGGGGAATCTATGGCTACACCTTC	CASSVTGGIYGYTF
TRBV7-2	-	-	TRBJ1-2	TGTGCCAGTATACAGGGTGACCTCTATGGCTACACCTTC	CASIQGDLYGYTF
TRBV5-6	-	-	TRBJ2-3	TGTGCCAGCAGCTTCTCGGGGGTCCGCACAGATACGCAGTATTTT	CASSFSGVRTDTQYF
TRBV2	-	-	TRBJ1-1	TGTGCCAGCGGGGTTTTGGGTGGGAGGACTGAAGCTTTCTTT	CASGVLGGRTEAFF
TRBV2	-	-	TRBJ1-2	TGTGCCAGCAGTGAACGCAGGTATTCATCCGGTGGCTACACCTTC	CASSERRYSSGGYTF
TRBV12-3/TRBV12-4	-	-	TRBJ1-6	TGTGCCAGCAGTTTAATCGATAATTCACCCCTCCACTTT	CASSLIDNSPLHF
TRBV3-1/TRBV3-2	-	-	TRBJ1-3	TGTGCCAGCAGTCACAGGGAATCTGGAAACACCATATATTTT	CASSHRESGNTIYF
TRBV28	-	-	TRBJ1-2	TGTGCCAGCAGCCCAAGCGGGGGAGGGAACTATGGCTACACCTTC	CASSPSGGGNYGYTF
TRBV7-2	-	-	TRBJ1-2	TGTGCCAGCAGCCCCACGGGACTTGATGGCTACACCTTC	CASSPTGLDGYTF
TRBV29-1	-	once	TRBJ2-6	TGCAGCATTCGGACAGTTGGGAAATCTGGGGCCAACGTCCTGACTTTC	CSIRTVGKSGANVLTF
TRBV2	TRBD1	few	TRBJ1-2	TGTGCCAAAGGGACAGGGGGCTACACCTTC	CAKGTGGYTF
TRBV6-5	-	-	TRBJ2-3	TGTGCCAGCGGCGGAACTACCGGCACAGATACGCAGTATTTT	CASGGTTGTDTQYF
TRBV18	-	-	TRBJ1-2	TGTGCCAGCTCACCAAGCCAGGGTAACTATGGCTACACCTTC	CASSPSQGNYGYTF
TRBV5-6	TRBD2	-	TRBJ2-1	TGTGCCAGCAGCTCGGCGGGGGGGCAGAAGTACAATGAGCAGTTCTTC	CASSSAGGQKYNEQFF
TRBV6-1	-	-	TRBJ1-3	TGTGCCAGCAGTGAGCCGTTGGGGAGGGGAAACACCATATATTTT	CASSEPLGRGNTIYF
TRBV28	TRBD1	-	TRBJ1-2	TGTGCCAGCGGGACAGGGAGCAACTATGGCTACACCTTC	CASGTGSNYGYTF
TRBV6-5	TRBD2	-	TRBJ2-1	TGTGCCAGCAGGGCGGGGGGCCGGTACAATGAGCAGTTCTTC	CASRAGGRYNEQFF
TRBV3-1/TRBV3-2	-	-	TRBJ1-2	TGTGCCAGCAGCCAACGGGAGGGTATTGGTGGCTACACCTTC	CASSQREGIGGYTF
TRBV10-3	TRBD1	-	TRBJ2-2	TGTGCCATCAGAAGACAGGGTTTAACCGGGGAGCTGTTTTTT	CAIRRQGLTGELFF
TRBV5-1	-	once	TRBJ1-1	TGCGCCAGCAGCTTCAAGGACACGAACACTGAAGCTTTCTTT	CASSFKDTNTEAFF
TRBV5-1	TRBD1	few	TRBJ1-1	TGCGCCAGTACCCGGGACAGAAACACTGAAGCTTTCTTT	CASTRDRNTEAFF
TRBV2	-	-	TRBJ1-5	TGTGCCAGCAGTAAAGGGCCCGAAAATCAGCCCCAGCATTTT	CASSKGPENQPQHF
TRBV24-1	TRBD1	-	TRBJ1-2	TGTGCCACCAGTGAGCCGGGACAGGGATTTGGTGGCTACACCTTC	CATSEPGQGFGGYTF
TRBV27	TRBD1	-	TRBJ2-3	TGTGCCAGCAGTTCCCTACTTGACAGGGGAACAGATACGCAGTATTTT	CASSSLLDRGTDTQYF
TRBV6-1	-	-	TRBJ1-2	TGTGCCAGCAGTGAAGGGTCTCAGGGTCATTATGGCTACACCTTC	CASSEGSQGHYGYTF
TRBV5-1	TRBD1	-	TRBJ2-5	TGCGCCAGCAGCTCAGGACAGGCTAGGCAAGAGACCCAGTACTTC	CASSSGQARQETQYF
TRBV28	-	once	TRBJ1-2	TGTGCCAGCAGTTTTGACAGGTGGGCCTCCGTCTATGGCTACACCTTC	CASSFDRWASVYGYTF
TRBV4-2	-	few	TRBJ1-3	TGTGCCAGCAGACAGGGAGCTGGAAACACCATATATTTT	CASRQGAGNTIYF
TRBV4-3	-	-	TRBJ1-6	TGCGCCAGCAGCCAAGATTTTGCTCGGGATTCACCCCTCCACTTT	CASSQDFARDSPLHF
TRBV27	-	-	TRBJ1-1	TGTGCCAGCAGGTCTTTTGCAGGGAGGGATACTGAAGCTTTCTTT	CASRSFAGRDTEAFF
TRBV30	TRBD2	-	TRBJ2-5	TGTGCCTGGAGGGGAGCGGGGGCAGTAGAGACCCAGTACTTC	CAWRGAGAVETQYF
TRBV7-6	-	-	TRBJ1-1	TGTGCCAGCAGCTCAGACAGGATCCCTGAAGCTTTCTTT	CASSSDRIPEAFF
TRBV27	-	-	TRBJ2-4	TGTGCCAGCAGTGACGGGGGGCCCAAAAACATTCAGTACTTC	CASSDGGPKNIQYF
TRBV7-2	TRBD2	-	TRBJ2-2	TGTGCCAGCAGCCCCCGTGGGCGGGGGGCCACCGGGGAGCTGTTTTTT	CASSPRGRGATGELFF
TRBV4-1	-	-	TRBJ1-2	TGCGCCAGCAGCCAAGATAAACAGGGAGCTGGCTACACCTTC	CASSQDKQGAGYTF
TRBV2	-	once	TRBJ2-6	TGTGCCGGGGGGACAGTCGGTGCCAACGTCCTGACTTTC	CAGGTVGANVLTF
TRBV27	-	-	TRBJ2-2	TGTGCCAGCAGTTTCGGGGGGCTTCGGAACACCGGGGAGCTGTTTTTT	CASSFGGLRNTGELFF
TRBV6-5	-	-	TRBJ1-6	TGTGCCAGCAGTTACCCGAATTCACCCCTCCACTTT	CASSYPNSPLHF
TRBV5-1	-	-	TRBJ2-1	TGCGCCAGCAGCCCCGACGGGAACTCCTACAATGAGCAGTTCTTC	CASSPDGNSYNEQFF
TRBV3-1/TRBV3-2	-	-	TRBJ1-4	TGTGCCAGCAGCCAACAGGGATTTAATGAAAAACTGTTTTTT	CASSQQGFNEKLFF
TRBV5-6	TRBD1	-	TRBJ2-4	TGTGCCAGCAGGGCTACGGGACAGGGGAAAAACATTCAGTACTTC	CASRATGQGKNIQYF
TRBV3-1/TRBV3-2	TRBD2	-	TRBJ2-5	TGTGCCAGCAGCCAAGAGTTAGCGGGGGGGCCGGACGAAGAGACCCAGTACTTC	CASSQELAGGPDEETQYF
TRBV5-4	-	once	TRBJ1-6	TGTGCCAGCAGCTCCTGGACAGCCTATAATTCACCCCTCCACTTT	CASSSWTAYNSPLHF
TRBV30	-	-	TRBJ2-3	TGTGCCTGGGGACCCGGGGCAGATACGCAGTATTTT	CAWGPGADTQYF
TRBV5-4	TRBD1	-	TRBJ1-2	TGTGCCAGCAGACCGGGACAGGGGTACTATGGCTACACCTTC	CASRPGQGYYGYTF
TRBV2	-	-	TRBJ2-7	TGTGCCAGCAGTGGGGGACACCTTAAGGCTTACGAGCAGTACTTC	CASSGGHLKAYEQYF